The rows below give T cell receptor beta chains drawn from one sample of a study of T-cell reconstitution after alpha-beta-depleted transplantation in children. TCRdb re-analysed the PCR reads in MiXCR, keeping a single row per CDR3 protein. The sample holds more than 400,000 distinct CDR3 sequences, 43% seen once. The sample here was PBMCs, taken before TCRalphabeta/CD19-depleted stem cell transplant. These receptors originate from a girl aged 2 to 9 with aplastic anemia, due to receive a stem cell transplant. The CDR3 runs from the conserved cysteine through the conserved F or W. A D gene is named only where the DNA matches it firmly. Clone size is stated in some rows and not others, as once, few, many or a class when expanded.

v_gene,j_gene,abundance,d_gene,CDR3nt,CDR3aa
TRBV5-1,TRBJ2-3,few,TRBD2,TGCGCCAGCAGCTTGCCCAGCGGGGGCACAGATACGCAGTATTTT,CASSLPSGGTDTQYF
TRBV7-9,TRBJ1-1,-,-,TGTGCCAGCAGCTTAACCGGGACACTTACTGAAGCTTTCTTT,CASSLTGTLTEAFF
TRBV5-1,TRBJ2-3,-,TRBD2,TGCGCCAGCACCTCTAGCGGGGGGTTAGATACGCAGTATTTT,CASTSSGGLDTQYF
TRBV7-2,TRBJ2-3,many,-,TGTGCCAGCAGCTTTACAGGCACAGATACGCAGTATTTT,CASSFTGTDTQYF
TRBV28,TRBJ1-2,few,-,TGTGCCGGCGGACGCCTAAGACCGTTTGGCTACACCTTC,CAGGRLRPFGYTF
TRBV10-3,TRBJ2-1,-,TRBD2,TGTGCCATTGGACTAGCTAATGAGCAGTTCTTC,CAIGLANEQFF
TRBV7-2,TRBJ1-1,-,TRBD1,TGTGCCAGCAGCCCCACCGGGACAGGGGGTTTCTTT,CASSPTGTGGFF
TRBV28,TRBJ2-3,few,TRBD2,TGTGCCAGCAGTTTATCCGCGGGGGTCACAGATACGCAGTATTTT,CASSLSAGVTDTQYF
TRBV12-3/TRBV12-4,TRBJ2-7,many,-,TGTGCCAGCAGTTTAGGGGGGGCGCGTGAGCAGTACTTC,CASSLGGAREQYF
TRBV2,TRBJ2-5,-,-,TGTGCCAGCAGTGGACACAGGGAGGGGACCCAGTACTTC,CASSGHREGTQYF
TRBV2,TRBJ2-7,-,TRBD2,TGTGCCAGCACCCGGACTAGCGGGAGCACCACGTACGAGCAGTACTTC,CASTRTSGSTTYEQYF
TRBV12-3/TRBV12-4,TRBJ1-1,-,TRBD1,TGTGCCAGCAGTGGGACAGTCATGAACACTGAAGCTTTCTTT,CASSGTVMNTEAFF
TRBV5-1,TRBJ2-6,many,-,TGCGCCAGCAGCCCGGAGGGGGTTCGGTTTGGGGCCAACGTCCTGACTTTC,CASSPEGVRFGANVLTF
TRBV7-9,TRBJ2-3,-,TRBD1,TGTGCCAGCAGCTCATGGCAGGGGGCAGATACGCAGTATTTT,CASSSWQGADTQYF
TRBV20-1,TRBJ2-1,many,-,TGCAGTGCTCCCAGAGTAGGGTTATTTACCTACAATGAGCAGTTCTTC,CSAPRVGLFTYNEQFF
TRBV7-9,TRBJ2-1,-,TRBD1,TGTGCCAGCAGCTCAGACAGGGCAAGCGAGCAGTTCTTC,CASSSDRASEQFF
TRBV29-1,TRBJ2-7,-,-,TGCAGCGTTATGACGGTAGAGGAAGGCCCCTACGAGCAGTACTTC,CSVMTVEEGPYEQYF
TRBV2,TRBJ2-3,-,-,TGTGCCAGCACCACCGGGACAACTAGCACAGATACGCAGTATTTT,CASTTGTTSTDTQYF
TRBV7-9,TRBJ1-6,few,-,TGTGCCAGCAGCTTAGAAACCCAGGGTGGTCCCCTCCACTTT,CASSLETQGGPLHF
TRBV7-3,TRBJ2-4,-,-,TGTGCCAGCAGCTCAATAGCCCTCCCCCAAAACATTCAGTACTTC,CASSSIALPQNIQYF
TRBV29-1,TRBJ2-3,-,TRBD2,TGCAGCGTTGTGGGACTAGCGGAATCAGAGGGGACGCAGTATTTT,CSVVGLAESEGTQYF
TRBV7-8,TRBJ2-1,many,-,TGTGCCAGCGGGGAACGGGCTAGATCCTACAATGAGCAGTTCTTC,CASGERARSYNEQFF
TRBV20-1,TRBJ2-1,few,-,TGCAGTGCTAGTTTGTGGGGGCCACAGTTCTTC,CSASLWGPQFF
TRBV20-1,TRBJ2-1,many,TRBD2,TGCAGTGCTTCCGGAGATCTAGCGGGAGGGCCCTACAATGAGCAGTTCTTC,CSASGDLAGGPYNEQFF
TRBV28,TRBJ2-7,-,TRBD2,TGTGCCAGCAGCCCGGTCGGCACCGGGACTAGGGGCGAGCAGTACTTC,CASSPVGTGTRGEQYF
TRBV18,TRBJ1-2,few,-,TGTGCCAGCTCACTATCCCCACGGGACAGCTACACCTTC,CASSLSPRDSYTF
TRBV6-1,TRBJ1-2,many,TRBD1,TGTGCCAGCAGTGGGGGACAGGGGATCAGCTATGGCTACACCTTC,CASSGGQGISYGYTF
TRBV5-1,TRBJ2-6,once,-,TGCGCCAGCAGAGTTCAGAACGGGGCCAACGTCCTGACTTTC,CASRVQNGANVLTF
TRBV9,TRBJ1-1,once,-,TGTGCCAGCAGCGTAGGGGATTCGAACACTGAAGCTTTCTTT,CASSVGDSNTEAFF
TRBV2,TRBJ2-5,-,-,TGTGCCAGCAGCCCTACCATGTCCCTTGACGAACAAGAGACCCAGTACTTC,CASSPTMSLDEQETQYF
TRBV18,TRBJ2-2,-,-,TGTGCCAGCTCACGAGAGGGCCGCACCGGGGAGCTGTTTTTT,CASSREGRTGELFF
TRBV27,TRBJ2-1,many,-,TGTGCCGGGGTTGTCTCCTACAATGAGCAGTTCTTC,CAGVVSYNEQFF
TRBV7-9,TRBJ1-1,many,-,TGTGCCAGCAGCGTCAAAGAGGGGCCCCGACGGGCTTTCTTT,CASSVKEGPRRAFF
TRBV29-1,TRBJ2-1,-,-,TGCAGTACCCGGATAGCGGATTACAATGAGCAGTTCTTC,CSTRIADYNEQFF
TRBV12-3/TRBV12-4,TRBJ2-7,once,-,TGTGCCAGCAGTTTCAGGACCCCAGGCTCCTACGAGCAGTACTTC,CASSFRTPGSYEQYF
TRBV18,TRBJ2-7,-,-,TGTGCCAGCTCACCACTGGCTGGGCCTGTGAACTACGAGCAGTACTTC,CASSPLAGPVNYEQYF
TRBV5-6,TRBJ1-1,-,-,TGTGCCAGCAGCTTACTGGGTGTTAACGTTAAAGCTTTCTTT,CASSLLGVNVKAFF
TRBV6-1,TRBJ2-7,-,TRBD2,TGTGCCAGCAGACCTCCTAAGGCGGGAGACCTCTACGAGCAGTACTTC,CASRPPKAGDLYEQYF
TRBV7-9,TRBJ2-7,-,-,TGTGCCAGCAGCTTAGCGCAAGGTCCCTACGAGCAGTACTTC,CASSLAQGPYEQYF
TRBV18,TRBJ1-2,-,-,TGTGCCAGCTCACCTGAAGCCACAGGGCTTAACTATGGCTACACCTTC,CASSPEATGLNYGYTF
TRBV29-1,TRBJ2-3,-,-,TGCAGCGTTCGGGGGGCCACAGATACGCAGTATTTT,CSVRGATDTQYF